Listed below are T cell receptor beta chains from one sample, sequenced in a study of blood T cells in healthy people across ages. TCRdb passed the 5' RACE reads through MiXCR, listing each CDR3 protein once. The data show hundreds of thousands of distinct CDR3 sequences, with over 40% seen just once and about 13% held by the top ten. The sequencing sample was made of blood. The receptors shown here come from a woman aged 80 or over in good health. CDR3s include the opening cysteine and the closing phenylalanine or tryptophan. A D gene is named only where the DNA matches it firmly. Only part of the rows carry a size: once, few, many, or a class if the clone is expanded.

j_gene: TRBJ1-2
abundance: .
d_gene: TRBD1
v_gene: TRBV6-5
CDR3aa: CASSTTGTVGYGYTF
CDR3nt: TGTGCCAGCAGTACAACCGGGACAGTTGGCTATGGCTACACCTTC

j_gene: TRBJ1-1
abundance: .
d_gene: TRBD1
v_gene: TRBV7-9
CDR3aa: CASSLALTGGYTEAFF
CDR3nt: TGTGCCAGCAGCTTAGCGCTGACAGGGGGCTACACTGAAGCTTTCTTT

j_gene: TRBJ1-2
abundance: many
d_gene: .
v_gene: TRBV5-1
CDR3aa: CASSLDSGSYGYTF
CDR3nt: TGCGCCAGCAGCTTGGACTCGGGGTCCTATGGCTACACCTTC

j_gene: TRBJ2-7
abundance: .
d_gene: TRBD1
v_gene: TRBV20-1
CDR3aa: CSASGTGGYYEQYF
CDR3nt: TGCAGTGCTTCCGGGACAGGGGGTTATTACGAGCAGTACTTC

j_gene: TRBJ1-2
abundance: .
d_gene: .
v_gene: TRBV29-1
CDR3aa: CSAPGDYGYTF
CDR3nt: TGCAGCGCCCCCGGGGACTATGGCTACACCTTC

j_gene: TRBJ1-5
abundance: .
d_gene: .
v_gene: TRBV12-3/TRBV12-4
CDR3aa: CASSPGGGLNQPQHF
CDR3nt: TGTGCCAGCAGCCCGGGGGGAGGCCTCAATCAGCCCCAGCATTTT

j_gene: TRBJ2-1
abundance: few
d_gene: .
v_gene: TRBV6-6
CDR3aa: CASSPRTVGGSYNEQFF
CDR3nt: TGTGCCAGCAGTCCTCGGACTGTTGGGGGGTCCTACAATGAGCAGTTCTTC

j_gene: TRBJ1-5
abundance: many
d_gene: TRBD1
v_gene: TRBV7-9
CDR3aa: CASSTGGSNQPQHF
CDR3nt: TGTGCCAGCAGCACAGGGGGTAGCAATCAGCCCCAGCATTTT

j_gene: TRBJ1-4
abundance: .
d_gene: .
v_gene: TRBV12-3/TRBV12-4
CDR3aa: CASSLSQGNEKLFF
CDR3nt: TGTGCCAGCAGTTTAAGTCAGGGGAATGAAAAACTGTTTTTT

j_gene: TRBJ1-2
abundance: .
d_gene: .
v_gene: TRBV24-1
CDR3aa: CATSDSTENYGYTF
CDR3nt: TGTGCCACCAGTGATTCCACCGAGAACTATGGCTACACCTTC

j_gene: TRBJ2-3
abundance: .
d_gene: .
v_gene: TRBV5-1
CDR3aa: CASSLTVFGGTPGTQYF
CDR3nt: TGCGCCAGCAGCTTGACCGTCTTTGGAGGTACTCCCGGTACGCAGTATTTT

j_gene: TRBJ2-3
abundance: .
d_gene: .
v_gene: TRBV9
CDR3aa: CASSPTGAGGTDTQYF
CDR3nt: TGTGCCAGCAGCCCCACCGGTGCCGGGGGTACAGATACGCAGTATTTT

j_gene: TRBJ2-3
abundance: .
d_gene: TRBD2
v_gene: TRBV29-1
CDR3aa: CSAPAAGVEAQYF
CDR3nt: TGCAGCGCCCCGGCGGCGGGGGTCGAGGCGCAGTATTTT

j_gene: TRBJ1-5
abundance: many
d_gene: .
v_gene: TRBV20-1
CDR3aa: CSAHSGNQPQHF
CDR3nt: TGCAGTGCCCACTCGGGGAATCAGCCCCAGCATTTT

j_gene: TRBJ2-7
abundance: .
d_gene: TRBD1
v_gene: TRBV6-5
CDR3aa: CASRLGDRGYEQYF
CDR3nt: TGTGCCAGCAGGCTCGGAGACAGGGGCTACGAGCAGTACTTT

j_gene: TRBJ2-7
abundance: many
d_gene: .
v_gene: TRBV7-2
CDR3aa: CASSSRRGRGLYEQYF
CDR3nt: TGTGCCAGCAGCTCTCGGAGGGGAAGAGGGTTGTACGAGCAGTACTTC

j_gene: TRBJ1-1
abundance: .
d_gene: .
v_gene: TRBV7-3
CDR3aa: CASSLTEGGEAFF
CDR3nt: TGTGCCAGCAGCCTTACCGAGGGGGGTGAAGCTTTCTTT

j_gene: TRBJ1-1
abundance: few
d_gene: .
v_gene: TRBV12-3/TRBV12-4
CDR3aa: CASSEREMNTEAFF
CDR3nt: TGTGCCAGCAGTGAACGGGAGATGAACACTGAAGCTTTCTTT

j_gene: TRBJ2-3
abundance: many
d_gene: .
v_gene: TRBV5-1
CDR3aa: CASSRLLVHDADTQYF
CDR3nt: TGCGCCAGCAGCCGCCTCCTAGTTCATGACGCAGATACGCAGTATTTT

j_gene: TRBJ1-6
abundance: .
d_gene: TRBD1
v_gene: TRBV2
CDR3aa: CASSGGQINSPLHF
CDR3nt: TGTGCCAGCAGTGGGGGACAGATTAATTCACCCCTCCACTTT

j_gene: TRBJ2-7
abundance: .
d_gene: TRBD1
v_gene: TRBV2
CDR3aa: CASIPDRITYEQYF
CDR3nt: TGTGCCAGCATCCCGGACAGGATAACCTACGAGCAGTACTTC

j_gene: TRBJ2-5
abundance: many
d_gene: .
v_gene: TRBV20-1
CDR3aa: CSARGGHQETQYF
CDR3nt: TGCAGTGCTAGGGGGGGACACCAAGAGACCCAGTACTTC